This T cell receptor beta chain was observed in a study of tumor and adjacent non-tumor tissue in lung cancer. About the study: Patients comprised roughly 12 adenocarcinoma, a couple of squamous cell carcinoma and 1 small cell lung cancer. The patients, roughly 9 men and five or six women, were roughly 31 to 85 with stage I to III disease.

Three rounds of nested PCR, following a modified ARM-PCR protocol, produced the TCRbeta library. TCRdb independently ran MiXCR on the multiplex PCR reads; one entry per CDR3 protein. The table has approximately 110,000 distinct CDR3 sequences, roughly two thirds seen once; the top ten hold around 20%. CDR1 and CDR2 (germline): ENHRY, SYGVKD. There are 12 residues in the CDR3. V dropped 9 bases and J dropped 9 bases, with 15 bases sitting between them. RNA was extracted from bulk tissue without any cell sorting. More than 3 cm separated this lung sample from the edge of the tumor. Sequenced material: distant non-tumor lung tissue. V gene TRBV10-3 combines with J gene TRBJ2-1, with D possibly called TRBD1 or TRBD2 (5 bases each). This clonotype was sampled from a man in his 60s with non-small cell lung cancer. As DNA, the CDR3 is TGTGCCATTAGTCCTGTGGGACGTGAGCAGTTCTTC. The encoded protein is CAISPVGREQFF.